This TCR beta chain was captured in a study of cytomegalovirus exposure and HLA in healthy donors. As regards this clone: Its antigen is as yet unknown.

The study ran its PCR with 60 Vbeta and 13 Jbeta primers. Clones were sequenced by immunoSEQ multiplex PCR, and TCRdb holds only the in-frame ones, with some missing. The sample yields roughly 200,000 clones, about four fifths seen once. General study results and limits: Presence/absence analyses supposed approximately even sequencing depth among donors. Published work reported that the classifier diagnosed cytomegalovirus status with high specificity and sensitivity.

Healthy donors of bone marrow made up the group. Trimming removed 4 bases at V and 4 bases at J, with 24 bases between. This CDR3 spans 18 amino acids. Germline V gives CDR1 SGDLS, CDR2 YYNGEE. The V call is TRBV9, the J call TRBJ2-1; possibly TRBD2 for D (6 bases). This receptor was taken from a male donor in good health and CMV-seronegative. Sequencing was performed on PBMCs. CDR3 amino acids: CASSPRGPPGVAYNEQFF. The CDR3 nucleotides read TGTGCCAGCAGCCCCCGGGGCCCTCCGGGAGTAGCTTACAATGAGCAGTTCTTC.